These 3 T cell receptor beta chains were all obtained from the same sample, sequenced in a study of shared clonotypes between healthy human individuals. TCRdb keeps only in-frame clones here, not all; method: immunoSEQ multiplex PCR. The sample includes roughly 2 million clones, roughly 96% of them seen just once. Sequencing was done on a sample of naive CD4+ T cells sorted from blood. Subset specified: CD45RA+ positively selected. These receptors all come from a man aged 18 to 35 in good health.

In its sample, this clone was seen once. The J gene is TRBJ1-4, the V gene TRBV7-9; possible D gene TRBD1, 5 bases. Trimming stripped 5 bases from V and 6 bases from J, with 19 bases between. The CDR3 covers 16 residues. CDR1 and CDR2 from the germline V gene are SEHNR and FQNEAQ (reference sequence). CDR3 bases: TGTGCCAGCAGCCTAAGGTCCGGGACCCAATATGAAAAACTGTTTTTT. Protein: CASSLRSGTQYEKLFF.

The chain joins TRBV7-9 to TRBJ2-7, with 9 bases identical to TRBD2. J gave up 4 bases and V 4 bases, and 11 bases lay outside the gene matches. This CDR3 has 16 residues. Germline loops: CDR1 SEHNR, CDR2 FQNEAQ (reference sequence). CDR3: CASSSREAREGYEQYF. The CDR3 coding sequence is TGTGCCAGCAGCTCAAGGGAGGCGCGGGAGGGGTACGAGCAGTACTTC.

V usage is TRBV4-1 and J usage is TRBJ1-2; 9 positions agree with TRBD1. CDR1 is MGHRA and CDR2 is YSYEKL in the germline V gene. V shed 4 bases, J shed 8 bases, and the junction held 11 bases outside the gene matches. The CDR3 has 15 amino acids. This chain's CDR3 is CASSPRDRVWGGYTF. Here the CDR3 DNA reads TGCGCCAGCAGCCCCAGGGACAGGGTTTGGGGCGGCTACACCTTC.